The T cell receptor (beta chain) under discussion was sequenced for a study of T-cell memory formation after mild COVID-19. Overall study findings and caveats: Later expanders leaned CD4+, whereas clones that contracted between day 15 and 85 were balanced CD4/CD8.

Germline CDR1 MNHEY, CDR2 SVGAGI. V lost 10 bases and J lost 6, with 21 bases in between. CDR3 size: 14 residues. With constant-segment primers, 5'RACE yielded cDNA libraries of TCR alpha and TCR beta that carried sample barcodes and UMIs. Using its own MiXCR run on the 5' RACE reads, TCRdb lists one record per CDR3 protein. The table lists hundreds of thousands of distinct CDR3 sequences, about 20% of them singletons. This clonotype was counted only a few times. What it binds is unknown. The specimen was PBMCs or a T cell subset sorted from them (not recorded which). This chain joins TRBV6-5 and TRBJ1-2; D perhaps matches TRBD1 (6 bases). The receptor comes from an adult woman who had mild COVID-19 (a few samples of this study predate the infection). Cell type and time point are not known. The DNA of the CDR3 is TGTGCCACCTCTGCGGGGGGGCTATTAGATGGCTACACCTTC. Its translation is CATSAGGLLDGYTF.